This TCR beta chain was obtained from a study of STAT5B mutations in CD4+ large granular lymphocyte leukemia. Study results and caveats: Without HLA matching, higher CD4+ than CD8+ T-LGLL clonality could reflect small sample size. No patients shared main leukemic clonotypes, though less than 30% appeared at low frequency elsewhere. CD4-sorted patient repertoires seemed more clonal than healthy CD4+ repertoires.

About this clone: No antigen is known for it.

In the original processing: Lowest detectable productive clonotype frequency was 2.59 x 10-5. Method: immunoSEQ multiplex PCR; TCRdb's copy keeps in-frame clones and lacks some. The V and J calls and clone size were taken over from that table, and D and trimming were inferred from the DNA. The data hold about 24,000 clones, with approximately 75% observed a single time. The clonotype was recovered from a human donor in good health. Sequenced sample: CD4+ T cells from blood buffy coats.

The CDR3 nucleotides read TGTGCCAGTAGTATGCAGACTGACTATGGCTACACCTTC. It translates to CASSMQTDYGYTF. V usage is TRBV19 and J usage is TRBJ1-2; D not resolved. The CDR3 covers 13 residues. CDR1 is LNHDA, CDR2 SQIVND, per germline (reference sequence). Trimming left V 3 bases short and J 3 bases short, with 8 bases between.